This is a list of T cell receptor beta chains from one sample in a study of CD8 T cells in Susac syndrome. Each CDR3 protein gets one entry after TCRdb re-called the immunoSEQ multiplex PCR reads with MiXCR. This table has about 73,000 distinct CDR3 sequences, roughly 94% appearing once. The specimen was CD8+ T cells from PBMCs. These receptors all come from a human donor with multiple sclerosis. The CDR3 runs from the conserved cysteine through the conserved F or W. A D gene is named only where the DNA matches it firmly. Clone sizes are given selectively: once, few, many, or a class where the clone is expanded.

CDR3aa	CDR3nt	abundance	j_gene	v_gene	d_gene	len
CSVDWDRGGNTEAFF	TGCAGCGTTGACTGGGACAGGGGAGGAAACACTGAAGCTTTCTTT	NA	TRBJ1-1	TRBV29-1	TRBD1	15
CASIIAATEKLFF	TGTGCCAGCATCATAGCGGCTACTGAAAAACTGTTTTTT	once	TRBJ1-4	TRBV2	NA	13
CASYPGFRMEPPFF	TGCGCCAGCTACCCTGGATTCCGGATGGAGCCCCCTTTCTTC	NA	TRBJ2-1	TRBV5-1	NA	14
CSAGLAGVPTGELFF	TGCAGCGCAGGACTAGCGGGAGTTCCAACCGGGGAGCTGTTTTTT	NA	TRBJ2-2	TRBV29-1	TRBD2	15
CATSRVGGIEAFF	TGTGCCACCAGCAGAGTGGGGGGGATTGAAGCTTTCTTT	NA	TRBJ1-1	TRBV15	NA	13
CASGLWGSTGELFF	TGTGCCAGTGGGTTATGGGGGAGCACCGGGGAGCTGTTTTTT	once	TRBJ2-2	TRBV27	NA	14
CASSSLDQATDTQYF	TGTGCCAGCAGCTCTCTGGACCAGGCGACGGATACGCAGTATTTT	NA	TRBJ2-3	TRBV7-9	NA	15
CAWNGFPTDYGYTF	TGTGCCTGGAACGGGTTCCCAACCGACTATGGCTACACCTTC	NA	TRBJ1-2	TRBV30	NA	14
CASSSLPPDSPSTF	TGTGCCAGCAGTTCCCTACCCCCGGACAGTCCTAGCACCTTC	NA	TRBJ1-2	TRBV27	NA	14
CASSLTAGVVNEQFF	TGTGCCAGCAGCTTAACGGCGGGAGTGGTAAATGAGCAGTTCTTC	NA	TRBJ2-1	TRBV7-9	TRBD2	15
CSARNRPDRVAYEQYF	TGCAGTGCTAGGAACCGGCCGGACAGGGTGGCCTACGAGCAGTACTTC	NA	TRBJ2-7	TRBV20-1	TRBD1	16
CAWREQQETQYF	TGTGCCTGGAGGGAACAGCAAGAGACCCAGTACTTC	NA	TRBJ2-5	TRBV30	NA	12
CASSLATGTGHEQYF	TGTGCCAGCAGCTTAGCTACCGGGACAGGCCACGAGCAGTACTTC	NA	TRBJ2-7	TRBV7-9	TRBD1	15
CASEGLTEAFF	TGTGCCAGCGAGGGACTGACTGAAGCTTTCTTT	NA	TRBJ1-1	TRBV5-4	NA	11
CASREQPPSYEQYF	TGTGCCAGCAGAGAGCAACCACCATCCTACGAGCAGTACTTC	NA	TRBJ2-7	TRBV6-5	NA	14
CASSVDARTGVAEQYF	TGTGCCAGCAGCGTGGACGCCCGGACAGGGGTGGCCGAGCAGTACTTC	NA	TRBJ2-7	TRBV9	TRBD1	16
CASKERNGYEQYF	TGTGCCAGCAAGGAAAGGAACGGATACGAGCAGTACTTC	NA	TRBJ2-7	TRBV27	NA	13
CASSPRPDTEAFF	TGTGCCAGCAGCCCGAGACCGGACACTGAAGCTTTCTTT	NA	TRBJ1-1	TRBV7-8	NA	13
CASSLDGYNEQFF	TGTGCCAGCAGCTTGGACGGCTACAATGAGCAGTTCTTC	NA	TRBJ2-1	TRBV7-9	NA	13
CSVETAGQPYEQYF	TGCAGCGTTGAAACGGCAGGGCAGCCCTACGAGCAGTACTTC	NA	TRBJ2-7	TRBV29-1	NA	14
CASSQVGADTQYF	TGCGCCAGCAGCCAAGTTGGCGCTGATACGCAGTATTTT	NA	TRBJ2-3	TRBV4-1	NA	13
CASSYLGGYEQYF	TGTGCCAGCAGTTACCTGGGTGGCTACGAGCAGTACTTC	NA	TRBJ2-7	TRBV6-5	NA	13
CASSRTSGRRNEQFF	TGTGCCAGCAGCCGCACTAGCGGGAGGCGAAATGAGCAGTTCTTC	NA	TRBJ2-1	TRBV3-1	TRBD2	15
CASSVGTGDYEQYF	TGTGCCAGCAGCGTAGGGACAGGGGATTACGAGCAGTACTTC	NA	TRBJ2-7	TRBV9	TRBD1	14
CASSLSTYYGYTF	TGCGCCAGCAGCTTGAGCACGTACTATGGCTACACCTTC	NA	TRBJ1-2	TRBV5-1	NA	13
CASRITEKLFF	TGTGCCAGCAGAATCACGGAAAAACTGTTTTTT	NA	TRBJ1-4	TRBV6-1	NA	11
CASRGTESYEQYF	TGTGCCAGCCGGGGGACCGAGTCCTACGAGCAGTACTTC	few	TRBJ2-7	TRBV7-2	NA	13
CASSPGQGAEAFF	TGTGCTAGCAGCCCAGGACAGGGGGCTGAAGCTTTCTTT	NA	TRBJ1-1	TRBV7-7	TRBD1	13
CASSEWQQEGGGYGYTF	TGTGCCAGCAGTGAATGGCAACAGGAAGGAGGAGGCTATGGCTACACCTTC	NA	TRBJ1-2	TRBV25-1	NA	17
CASSPGLAGASQYF	TGTGCCAGCAGTCCGGGACTAGCGGGCGCTTCCCAGTACTTC	NA	TRBJ2-5	TRBV27	TRBD2	14
CASSHPGTGGSGANVLTF	TGTGCCAGCAGCCATCCCGGGACAGGGGGCAGTGGGGCCAACGTCCTGACTTTC	NA	TRBJ2-6	TRBV3-1	TRBD1	18
CASSLGQDADYTF	TGTGCCAGCAGCTTAGGACAGGATGCTGACTACACCTTC	NA	TRBJ1-2	TRBV5-4	TRBD1	13
CASSYNGYEQFF	TGTGCCAGCAGTTACAACGGCTATGAGCAGTTCTTC	NA	TRBJ2-1	TRBV6-5	NA	12
CASSYSRQGGTEAFF	TGTGCCAGCAGTTACTCTAGACAGGGGGGAACTGAAGCTTTCTTT	NA	TRBJ1-1	TRBV6-5	TRBD1	15
CASSLRGGIGETQYF	TGTGCCAGCAGCTTACGAGGGGGGATAGGAGAGACCCAGTACTTC	NA	TRBJ2-5	TRBV7-3	NA	15
CASSPLLDPTYEQYF	TGTGCCAGCAGTCCCCTGCTAGACCCTACCTACGAGCAGTACTTC	NA	TRBJ2-7	TRBV6-2/TRBV6-3	NA	15
CASMQENTGELFF	TGTGCCAGCATGCAGGAGAACACCGGGGAGCTGTTTTTT	NA	TRBJ2-2	TRBV12-3/TRBV12-4	NA	13
CSARAIEGIYNEQFF	TGCAGTGCTAGGGCGATCGAAGGGATCTACAATGAGCAGTTCTTC	NA	TRBJ2-1	TRBV20-1	NA	15
CSARGSGNTEAFF	TGCAGTGCTAGGGGGTCTGGAAACACTGAAGCTTTCTTT	NA	TRBJ1-1	TRBV20-1	NA	13
CASGLAPTGVETEAFF	TGTGCTAGTGGTTTGGCCCCAACAGGGGTGGAAACTGAAGCTTTCTTT	NA	TRBJ1-1	TRBV12-5	TRBD1	16
CASSLWGSGGSPYEQYF	TGTGCCAGCAGCTTATGGGGCTCAGGGGGATCCCCCTACGAGCAGTACTTC	once	TRBJ2-7	TRBV7-9	TRBD1	17
CASSLTGMKEETQYF	TGTGCCAGCAGTCTGACAGGGATGAAGGAGGAGACCCAGTACTTC	NA	TRBJ2-5	TRBV12-3/TRBV12-4	TRBD1	15
CASSRGLLSYEQYF	TGTGCCAGCAGCCGAGGACTGCTCTCCTACGAGCAGTACTTC	NA	TRBJ2-7	TRBV7-9	NA	14
CSARVAPSTDTQYF	TGCAGTGCTAGAGTAGCCCCTAGCACAGATACGCAGTATTTT	NA	TRBJ2-3	TRBV20-1	NA	14
CASSLGASGSTDTQYF	TGTGCCAGTAGTCTCGGGGCTAGCGGGAGCACAGATACGCAGTATTTT	NA	TRBJ2-3	TRBV19	TRBD2	16
CASSFNGYTF	TGTGCCAGCAGTTTCAATGGCTACACCTTC	NA	TRBJ1-2	TRBV27	NA	10
CASIRGTSGLNEQFF	TGTGCCAGCATACGCGGGACTAGCGGTTTGAATGAGCAGTTCTTC	NA	TRBJ2-1	TRBV7-9	TRBD2	15
CASSETGVEAFF	TGTGCCAGCAGCGAGACAGGGGTTGAAGCTTTCTTT	NA	TRBJ1-1	TRBV9	TRBD1	12
CASSPRDREYEQYF	TGCGCCAGCAGCCCCCGGGACAGGGAATACGAGCAGTACTTC	once	TRBJ2-7	TRBV5-1	TRBD1	14
CASSQGRHTEAFF	TGTGCCAGCAGCCAGGGGCGTCACACTGAAGCTTTCTTT	NA	TRBJ1-1	TRBV3-1	NA	13
CSVEDLSEQYF	TGCAGCGTTGAAGATCTGAGCGAGCAGTACTTC	NA	TRBJ2-7	TRBV29-1	NA	11
CASSLSGTAVTIGYTF	TGTGCCAGCAGCTTATCCGGGACAGCCGTAACTATCGGCTACACCTTC	NA	TRBJ1-2	TRBV7-2	TRBD1	16
CASSFFQSTYNEQFF	TGTGCCAGCAGTTTTTTTCAGTCGACGTACAATGAGCAGTTCTTC	NA	TRBJ2-1	TRBV27	NA	15
CASSWQTKETQYF	TGTGCCAGCAGCTGGCAGACTAAAGAGACCCAGTACTTC	NA	TRBJ2-5	TRBV7-9	NA	13
CASSHGAAGELFSYEQYF	TGTGCCAGCAGCCATGGGGCAGCGGGAGAATTGTTCAGCTACGAGCAGTACTTC	NA	TRBJ2-7	TRBV7-9	TRBD2	18